The T cell receptor beta chain described here comes from a study of preoperative IRX-2 immunotherapy in early breast cancer. This CDR3 region has 15 residues. V lost 4 bases and J lost 0, with 14 bases in between. In germline, CDR1 is SGHNT, CDR2 YYREEE (reference sequence). Treatment given: preoperative locoregional IRX-2 cytokine immunotherapy. This phase Ib study tested locoregional IRX-2 cytokine immunotherapy given before surgery. The data were produced by immunoSEQ multiplex PCR, yet TCRdb's version contains in-frame clones alone and is incomplete. The sample has around 60,000 clones, approximately 93% seen once.

The rearrangement links TRBV5-4 to TRBJ2-7, with a possible D match to TRBD1 (5 bases). Collection took place from a patient treated with IRX-2 immunotherapy. This TCR derives from a human donor with breast cancer. CDR3 coding DNA: TGTGCCAGCAGCAGACAGCTACCTAGCTCCTACGAGCAGTACTTC. Translation gives CASSRQLPSSYEQYF.